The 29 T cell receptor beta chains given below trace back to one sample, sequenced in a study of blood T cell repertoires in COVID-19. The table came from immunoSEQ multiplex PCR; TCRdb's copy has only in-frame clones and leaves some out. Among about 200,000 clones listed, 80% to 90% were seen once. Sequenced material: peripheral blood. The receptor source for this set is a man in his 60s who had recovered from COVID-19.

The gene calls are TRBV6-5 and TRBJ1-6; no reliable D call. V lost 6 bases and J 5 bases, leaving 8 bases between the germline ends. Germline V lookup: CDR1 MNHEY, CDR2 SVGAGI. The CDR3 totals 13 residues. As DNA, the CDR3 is TGTGCCAGCAGGGGCAGAGATAATTCACCCCTCCACTTT. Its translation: CASRGRDNSPLHF.

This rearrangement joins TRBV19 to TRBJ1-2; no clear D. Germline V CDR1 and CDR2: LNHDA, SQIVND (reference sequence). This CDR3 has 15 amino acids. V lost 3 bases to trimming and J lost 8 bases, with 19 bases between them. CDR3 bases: TGTGCCAGTAGTATGTATGAGGCTCCGAAAAGCGGCTACACCTTC. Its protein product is CASSMYEAPKSGYTF.

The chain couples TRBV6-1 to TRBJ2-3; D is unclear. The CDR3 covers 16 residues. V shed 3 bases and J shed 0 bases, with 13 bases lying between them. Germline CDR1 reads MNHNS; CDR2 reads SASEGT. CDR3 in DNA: TGTGCCAGCAGTGAGATCGCTGGAGCTAGCACAGATACGCAGTATTTT. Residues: CASSEIAGASTDTQYF.

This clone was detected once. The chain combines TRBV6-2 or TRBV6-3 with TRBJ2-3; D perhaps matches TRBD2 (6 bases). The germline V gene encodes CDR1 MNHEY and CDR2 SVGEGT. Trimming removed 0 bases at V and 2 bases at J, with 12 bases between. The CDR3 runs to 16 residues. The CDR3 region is CASSYSSTGDTDTQYF. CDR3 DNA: TGTGCCAGCAGTTACTCGAGTACGGGAGACACAGATACGCAGTATTTT.

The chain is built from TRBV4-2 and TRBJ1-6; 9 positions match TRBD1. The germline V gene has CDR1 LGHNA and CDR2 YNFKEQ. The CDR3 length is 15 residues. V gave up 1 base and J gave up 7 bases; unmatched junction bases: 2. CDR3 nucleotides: TGTGCCAGCAGCCAAGGGGACAGGGAAAATTCACCCCTCCACTTT. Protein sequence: CASSQGDRENSPLHF.

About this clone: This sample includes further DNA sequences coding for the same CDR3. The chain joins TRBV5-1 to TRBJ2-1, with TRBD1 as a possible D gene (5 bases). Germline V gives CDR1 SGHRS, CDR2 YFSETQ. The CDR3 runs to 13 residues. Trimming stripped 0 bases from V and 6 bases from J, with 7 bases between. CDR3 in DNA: TGCGCCAGCAGCTTGGGGCAGGGCAATGAGCAGTTCTTC. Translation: CASSLGQGNEQFF.

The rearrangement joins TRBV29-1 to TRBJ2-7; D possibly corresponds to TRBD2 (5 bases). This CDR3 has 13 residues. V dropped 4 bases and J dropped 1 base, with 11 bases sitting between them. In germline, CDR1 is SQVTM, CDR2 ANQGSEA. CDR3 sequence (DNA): TGCAGCGTTGGGACTTCCGCTTCCTACGAGCAGTACTTC. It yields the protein CSVGTSASYEQYF.

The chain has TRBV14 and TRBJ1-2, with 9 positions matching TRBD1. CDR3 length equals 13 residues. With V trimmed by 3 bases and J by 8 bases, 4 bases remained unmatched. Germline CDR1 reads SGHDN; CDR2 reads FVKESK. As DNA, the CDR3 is TGTGCCAGCAGCCAGGGACAGGGAAACGGCTACACCTTC. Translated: CASSQGQGNGYTF.

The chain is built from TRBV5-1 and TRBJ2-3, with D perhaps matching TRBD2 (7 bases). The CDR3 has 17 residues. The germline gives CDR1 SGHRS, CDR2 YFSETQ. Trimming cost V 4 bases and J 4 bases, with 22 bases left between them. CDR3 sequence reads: CASSQELGGLSSDTQYF. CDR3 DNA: TGCGCCAGCAGCCAAGAACTGGGGGGGCTAAGTTCAGATACGCAGTATTTT.

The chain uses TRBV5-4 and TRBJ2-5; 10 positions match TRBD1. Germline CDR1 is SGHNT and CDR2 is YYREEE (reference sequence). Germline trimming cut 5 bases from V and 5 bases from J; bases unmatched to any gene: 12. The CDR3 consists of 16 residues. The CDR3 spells CASRRDRGPWEETQYF. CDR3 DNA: TGTGCCAGCAGGCGTGACAGGGGGCCCTGGGAGGAGACCCAGTACTTC.

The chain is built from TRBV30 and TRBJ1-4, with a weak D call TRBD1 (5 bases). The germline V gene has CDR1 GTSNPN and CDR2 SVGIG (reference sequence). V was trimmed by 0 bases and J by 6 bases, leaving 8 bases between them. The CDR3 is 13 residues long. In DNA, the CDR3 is TGTGCCTGGAGTGTGGGGCCTGATGAAAAACTGTTTTTT. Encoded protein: CAWSVGPDEKLFF. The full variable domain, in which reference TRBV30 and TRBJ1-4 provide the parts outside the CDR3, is SQTIHQWPATLVQPVGSPLSLECTVEGTSNPNLYWYRQAAGRGLQLLFYSVGIGQISSEVPQNLSASRPQDRQFILSSKKLLLSDSGFYLCAWSVGPDEKLFFGSGTQLSVL.

The CDR3 protein is CASSSHLNTEAFF. In DNA form, the CDR3 reads TGTGCCAGCAGTTCTCACTTGAACACTGAAGCTTTCTTT. The rearrangement joins TRBV6-5 to TRBJ1-1; no clear D gene. CDR3 length: 13 residues. Trimming pared 4 bases from V and 0 bases from J, leaving 6 bases between. Germline loops: CDR1 MNHEY, CDR2 SVGAGI.

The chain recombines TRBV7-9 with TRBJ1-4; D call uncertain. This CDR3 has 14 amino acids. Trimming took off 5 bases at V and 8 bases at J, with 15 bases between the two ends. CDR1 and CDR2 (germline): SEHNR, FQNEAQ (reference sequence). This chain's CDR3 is CASSKQFNNEKLFF. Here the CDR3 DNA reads TGTGCCAGCAGCAAACAGTTTAATAACGAAAAACTGTTTTTT.

In nucleotides, the CDR3 is TGTGCCAGTACTTCGAAGGGAGGCAGAGGGGAGCTGTTTTTT. Protein product: CASTSKGGRGELFF. The genes are TRBV19 and TRBJ2-2; possibly TRBD2 for D (6 bases). CDR3 length equals 14 residues. V shed 7 bases and J shed 8 bases, with 17 bases lying between them. The V gene's germline CDR1 is LNHDA and CDR2 SQIVND (reference sequence).

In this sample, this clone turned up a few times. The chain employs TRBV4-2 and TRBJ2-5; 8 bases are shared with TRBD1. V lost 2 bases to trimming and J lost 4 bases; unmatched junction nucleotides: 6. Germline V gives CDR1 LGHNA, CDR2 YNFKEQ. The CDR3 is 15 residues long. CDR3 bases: TGTGCCAGCAGCCAAAACGGACAGGGAGGAGAGACCCAGTACTTC. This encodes CASSQNGQGGETQYF.

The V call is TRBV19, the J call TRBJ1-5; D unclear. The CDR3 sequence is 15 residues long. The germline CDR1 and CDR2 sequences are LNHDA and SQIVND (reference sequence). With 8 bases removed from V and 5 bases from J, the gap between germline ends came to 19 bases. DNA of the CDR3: TGTGCCAGTTGCAGGTCCGACATCCTCTATCAGCCCCAGCATTTT. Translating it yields CASCRSDILYQPQHF.

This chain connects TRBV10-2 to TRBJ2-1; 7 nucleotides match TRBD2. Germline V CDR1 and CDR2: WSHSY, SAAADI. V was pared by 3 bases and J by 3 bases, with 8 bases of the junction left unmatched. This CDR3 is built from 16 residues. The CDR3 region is CASSDSWGGYYNEQFF. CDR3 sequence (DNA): TGCGCCAGCAGTGATTCCTGGGGGGGTTACTACAATGAGCAGTTCTTC.

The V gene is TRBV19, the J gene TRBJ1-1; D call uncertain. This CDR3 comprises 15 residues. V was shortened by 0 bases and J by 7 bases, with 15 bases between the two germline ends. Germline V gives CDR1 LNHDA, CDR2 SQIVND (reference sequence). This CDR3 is CASSIDTGQAGEAFF. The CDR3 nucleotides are TGTGCCAGTAGTATAGATACCGGGCAGGCGGGTGAAGCTTTCTTT.

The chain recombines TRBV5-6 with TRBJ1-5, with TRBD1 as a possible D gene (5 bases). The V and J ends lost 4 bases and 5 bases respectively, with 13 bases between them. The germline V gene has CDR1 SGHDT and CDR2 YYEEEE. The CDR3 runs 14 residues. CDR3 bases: TGTGCCAGCAGCCTTGGAAGACAGCATCAGCCCCAGCATTTT. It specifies CASSLGRQHQPQHF.

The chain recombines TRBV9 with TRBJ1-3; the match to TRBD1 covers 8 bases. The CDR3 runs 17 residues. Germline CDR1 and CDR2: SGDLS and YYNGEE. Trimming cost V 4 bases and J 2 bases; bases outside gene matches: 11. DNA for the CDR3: TGTGCCAGCAGCCCTCGGACAGGGTCAGGTACTGGAAACACCATATATTTT. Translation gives CASSPRTGSGTGNTIYF.

CDR3 protein: CASSPWTSGISDNEQFF. Written as DNA, the CDR3 is TGTGCCAGCAGCCCGTGGACTAGCGGGATCTCAGACAATGAGCAGTTCTTC. The chain carries TRBV7-2 and TRBJ2-1; 12 bases line up with TRBD2. CDR1 SGHTA and CDR2 FQGNSA come from the germline V gene. CDR3 length: 17 amino acids. J lost 5 bases, V lost 5 bases, and 10 bases had no gene match. The full variable domain, completed using reference TRBV7-2 and TRBJ2-1, is GAGVSQSPSNKVTEKGKDVELRCDPISGHTALYWYRQSLGQGLEFLIYFQGNSAPDKSGLPSDRFSAERTGGSVSTLTIQRTQQEDSAVYLCASSPWTSGISDNEQFFGPGTRLTVL.

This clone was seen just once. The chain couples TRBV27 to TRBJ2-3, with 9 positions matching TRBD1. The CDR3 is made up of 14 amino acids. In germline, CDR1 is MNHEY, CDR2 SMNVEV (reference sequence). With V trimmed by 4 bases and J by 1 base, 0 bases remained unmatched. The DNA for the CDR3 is TGTGCCAGCAGTTGGACAGGGGGCACAGATACGCAGTATTTT. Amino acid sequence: CASSWTGGTDTQYF.

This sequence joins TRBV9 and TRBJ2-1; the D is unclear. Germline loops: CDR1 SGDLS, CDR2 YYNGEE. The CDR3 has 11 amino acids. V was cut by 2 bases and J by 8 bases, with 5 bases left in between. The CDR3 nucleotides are TGTGCCAGCAGCGTTGAGGATGAGCAGTTCTTC. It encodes CASSVEDEQFF.

The CDR3 DNA follows: TGCAGCGTGCCCGGGGGGGGAAGGTATGGCTACACCTTC. The encoded protein is CSVPGGGRYGYTF. J is TRBJ1-2 and V is TRBV29-1, with D maybe TRBD1 (5 bases). V lost 6 bases and J lost 5, with 16 bases in between. Germline V CDR1 and CDR2: SQVTM, ANQGSEA. CDR3 length: 13 amino acids.

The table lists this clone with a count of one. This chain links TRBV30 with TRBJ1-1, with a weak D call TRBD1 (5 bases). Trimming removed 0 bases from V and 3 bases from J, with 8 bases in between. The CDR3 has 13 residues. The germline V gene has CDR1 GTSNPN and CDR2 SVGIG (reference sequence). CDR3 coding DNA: TGTGCCTGGAGTGTAGGGGAGGACACTGAAGCTTTCTTT. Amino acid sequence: CAWSVGEDTEAFF. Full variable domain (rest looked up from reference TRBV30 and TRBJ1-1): SQTIHQWPATLVQPVGSPLSLECTVEGTSNPNLYWYRQAAGRGLQLLFYSVGIGQISSEVPQNLSASRPQDRQFILSSKKLLLSDSGFYLCAWSVGEDTEAFFGQGTRLTVV.

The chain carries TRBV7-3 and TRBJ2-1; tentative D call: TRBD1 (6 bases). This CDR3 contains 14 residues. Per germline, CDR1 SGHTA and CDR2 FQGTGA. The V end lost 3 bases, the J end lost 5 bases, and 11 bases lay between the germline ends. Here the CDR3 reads CASSFRQDNNEQFF. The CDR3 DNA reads TGTGCCAGCAGCTTTAGACAGGACAACAATGAGCAGTTCTTC.

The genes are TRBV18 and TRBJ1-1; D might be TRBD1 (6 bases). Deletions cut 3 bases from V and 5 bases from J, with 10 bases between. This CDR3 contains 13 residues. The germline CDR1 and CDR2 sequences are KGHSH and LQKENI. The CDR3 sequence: CASSPTRGTEAFF. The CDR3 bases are TGTGCCAGCTCACCGACCAGGGGAACTGAAGCTTTCTTT.

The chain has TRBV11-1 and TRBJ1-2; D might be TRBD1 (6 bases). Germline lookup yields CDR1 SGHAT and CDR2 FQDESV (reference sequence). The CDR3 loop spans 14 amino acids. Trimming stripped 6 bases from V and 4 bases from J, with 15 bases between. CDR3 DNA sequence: TGTGCCAGCAGGGAAGGGGGATCCGGCTATGGCTACACCTTC. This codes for CASREGGSGYGYTF.

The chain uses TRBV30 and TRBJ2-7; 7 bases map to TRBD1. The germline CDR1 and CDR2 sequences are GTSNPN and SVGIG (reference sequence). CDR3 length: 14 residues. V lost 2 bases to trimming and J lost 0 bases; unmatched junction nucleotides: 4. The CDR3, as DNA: TGTGCCTGGAGTCAAGAGGGGGCCTCCTACGAGCAGTACTTC. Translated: CAWSQEGASYEQYF.